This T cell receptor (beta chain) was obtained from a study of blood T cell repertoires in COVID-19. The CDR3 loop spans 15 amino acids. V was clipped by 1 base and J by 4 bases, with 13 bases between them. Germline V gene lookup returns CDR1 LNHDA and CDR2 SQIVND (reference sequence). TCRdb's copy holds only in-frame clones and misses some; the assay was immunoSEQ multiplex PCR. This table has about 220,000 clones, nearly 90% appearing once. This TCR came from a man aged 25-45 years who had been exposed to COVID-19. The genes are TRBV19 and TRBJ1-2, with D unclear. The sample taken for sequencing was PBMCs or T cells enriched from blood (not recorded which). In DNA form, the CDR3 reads TGTGCCAGTAGTATAGGCCGGGGATTCGGCTATGGCTACACCTTC. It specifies CASSIGRGFGYGYTF.